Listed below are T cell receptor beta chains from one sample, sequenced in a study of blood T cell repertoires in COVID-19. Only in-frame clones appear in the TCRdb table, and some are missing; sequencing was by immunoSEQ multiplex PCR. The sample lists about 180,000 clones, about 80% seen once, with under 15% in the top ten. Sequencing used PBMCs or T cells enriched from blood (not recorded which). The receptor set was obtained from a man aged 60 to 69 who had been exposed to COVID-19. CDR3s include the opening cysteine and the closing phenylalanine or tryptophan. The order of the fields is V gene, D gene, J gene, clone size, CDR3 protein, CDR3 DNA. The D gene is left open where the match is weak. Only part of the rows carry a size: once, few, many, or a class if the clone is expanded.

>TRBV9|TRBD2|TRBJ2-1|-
CASSVEGLAGVQFF
TGTGCCAGCAGCGTGGAGGGACTAGCGGGAGTGCAGTTCTTC
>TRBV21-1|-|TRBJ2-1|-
CASSKVADSYAYNEQFF
TGTGCCAGCAGCAAAGTGGCGGACAGTTACGCCTACAATGAGCAGTTCTTC
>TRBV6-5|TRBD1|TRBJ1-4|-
CASRGQGTNEKLFF
TGTGCCAGCAGAGGACAGGGCACTAATGAAAAACTGTTTTTT
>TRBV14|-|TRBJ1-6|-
CASSLGSANSPLHF
TGTGCCAGCAGCCTCGGGTCAGCGAATTCACCCCTCCACTTT
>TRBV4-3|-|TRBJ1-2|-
CASSQDQGRGGYTF
TGCGCCAGCAGCCAAGATCAGGGGCGTGGTGGCTACACCTTC
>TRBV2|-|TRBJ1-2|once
CASLTAVDYGYTF
TGTGCCAGCTTGACAGCCGTTGACTATGGCTACACCTTC
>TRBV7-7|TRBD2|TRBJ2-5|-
CASSLTSGRLETQYF
TGTGCCAGCAGTTTAACTAGCGGGAGATTAGAGACCCAGTACTTC
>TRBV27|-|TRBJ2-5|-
CASSTGPQETQYF
TGTGCCAGCAGTACAGGGCCCCAAGAGACCCAGTACTTC
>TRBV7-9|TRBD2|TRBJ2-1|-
CASRKTSGSAPSKVYEQFF
TGTGCCAGCAGAAAGACTAGCGGGAGTGCCCCGTCTAAGGTCTATGAGCAGTTCTTC
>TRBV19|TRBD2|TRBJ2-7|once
CASTSHPGGYEQYF
TGTGCCAGTACCTCACACCCCGGGGGGTACGAGCAGTACTTC
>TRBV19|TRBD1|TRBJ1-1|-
CASSDGTGFTEAFF
TGTGCCAGTAGCGACGGGACAGGGTTCACTGAAGCTTTCTTT
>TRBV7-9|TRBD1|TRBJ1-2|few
CASSNRDRFYYGYTF
TGTGCCAGCAGCAACCGGGACAGATTCTACTATGGCTACACCTTC
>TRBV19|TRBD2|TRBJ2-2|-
CASRSAGGNTGELFF
TGTGCCAGCCGATCAGCGGGAGGGAATACCGGGGAGCTGTTTTTT
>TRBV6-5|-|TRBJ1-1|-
CASSPREAGDTEAFF
TGTGCCAGCAGTCCAAGAGAGGCAGGGGACACCGAAGCTTTCTTT
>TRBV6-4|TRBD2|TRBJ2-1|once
CASSASPNLVAGVYNEQFF
TGTGCCAGCAGTGCCTCCCCTAATTTAGTGGCGGGAGTTTACAATGAGCAGTTCTTC
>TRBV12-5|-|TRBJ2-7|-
CASGSRGRVYEQYF
TGTGCTAGTGGTTCGCGGGGCAGAGTTTACGAGCAGTACTTC
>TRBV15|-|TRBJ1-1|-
CATSSRVGLNTEAFF
TGTGCCACCAGCAGCAGGGTCGGGCTGAACACTGAAGCTTTCTTT
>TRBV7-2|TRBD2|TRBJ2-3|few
CASSLRLAGRTDTQYF
TGTGCCAGCAGCTTGAGACTAGCGGGACGCACAGATACGCAGTATTTT
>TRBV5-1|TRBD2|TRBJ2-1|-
CASSISGSWPYNEQFF
TGCGCCAGCAGCATTAGCGGGAGTTGGCCCTACAATGAGCAGTTCTTC
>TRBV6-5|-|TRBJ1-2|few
CASRYRAAGGGYTF
TGTGCCAGCAGGTACAGGGCCGCCGGGGGTGGCTACACCTTC
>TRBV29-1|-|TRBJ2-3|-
CSVSSTDTQYF
TGCAGCGTGAGTAGCACAGATACGCAGTATTTT
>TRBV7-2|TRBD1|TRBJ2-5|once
CASSFRQGAETQYF
TGTGCCAGCAGCTTTCGACAGGGGGCAGAGACCCAGTACTTC
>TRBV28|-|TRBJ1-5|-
CASSLGGGPNQPQHF
TGTGCCAGCAGTTTGGGCGGGGGGCCCAATCAGCCCCAGCATTTT
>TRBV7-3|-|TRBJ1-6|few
CASSLTAQGGSPLHF
TGTGCCAGCAGCTTAACAGCACAGGGCGGGTCACCCCTCCACTTT
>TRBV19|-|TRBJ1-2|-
CASSITVALNYGYTF
TGTGCCAGTAGTATTACGGTAGCCCTAAACTATGGCTACACCTTC